The rows below give T cell receptor beta chains drawn from one sample of a study of cytomegalovirus exposure and HLA in healthy donors. Clones were read by immunoSEQ multiplex PCR, and TCRdb kept only the in-frame ones, dropping some. Of some 130,000 clones in the sample, 65% to 85% were seen once. The sequenced sample was PBMCs. These TCRs come from a man aged 25 to 40 in good health and CMV-seronegative. The CDR3 runs from the conserved cysteine through the conserved F or W. Fields, in order: D gene, clone size, V gene, J gene, CDR3 DNA, CDR3 protein. A D gene is named only where the DNA matches it firmly. Clone sizes are given selectively: once, few, many, or a class where the clone is expanded.

D gene: TRBD1
clone size: -
V gene: TRBV4-1
J gene: TRBJ1-1
CDR3 DNA: TGCGCCAGCAGCCAAGTCAAAGGGACAGGGATAGAACCGAAGACTTTCTTT
CDR3 protein: CASSQVKGTGIEPKTFF

D gene: TRBD1
clone size: few
V gene: TRBV27
J gene: TRBJ1-2
CDR3 DNA: TGTGCCAGCAGCCCAACGGGACAGACCTATGGCTACACCTTC
CDR3 protein: CASSPTGQTYGYTF

D gene: -
clone size: -
V gene: TRBV7-6
J gene: TRBJ2-5
CDR3 DNA: TGTGCCAGCAGCTTAGCCCAACAAGAGACCCAGTACTTC
CDR3 protein: CASSLAQQETQYF

D gene: TRBD1
clone size: -
V gene: TRBV27
J gene: TRBJ1-1
CDR3 DNA: TGTGCCAGCAGTCCGCGACAGGGGATGAACACTGAAGCTTTCTTT
CDR3 protein: CASSPRQGMNTEAFF

D gene: TRBD1
clone size: -
V gene: TRBV28
J gene: TRBJ1-3
CDR3 DNA: TGTGCCAGCAGTACGACAGGGGGCACTGGAAACACCATATATTTT
CDR3 protein: CASSTTGGTGNTIYF

D gene: TRBD2
clone size: -
V gene: TRBV10-3
J gene: TRBJ2-3
CDR3 DNA: TGTGCCATCAGCTCGGGACTAGCGGGGGGGAATTATACGCAGTATTTT
CDR3 protein: CAISSGLAGGNYTQYF

D gene: -
clone size: -
V gene: TRBV15
J gene: TRBJ2-7
CDR3 DNA: TGTGCCACCAGCAGAGAGCGCGGCCAGGGCTACGAGCAGTACTTC
CDR3 protein: CATSRERGQGYEQYF

D gene: -
clone size: -
V gene: TRBV6-1
J gene: TRBJ1-4
CDR3 DNA: TGTGCCAGCGGACAGCCCGAACGCGAAAAACTGTTTTTT
CDR3 protein: CASGQPEREKLFF

D gene: -
clone size: -
V gene: TRBV11-2
J gene: TRBJ2-1
CDR3 DNA: TGTGCCAGCAGCTTAGCCTGGAGCGGCAATGAGCAGTTCTTC
CDR3 protein: CASSLAWSGNEQFF

D gene: -
clone size: once
V gene: TRBV9
J gene: TRBJ2-7
CDR3 DNA: TGTGCCAGCAGCGTAGGGAGTAGTTTATCCTACGAGCAGTACTTC
CDR3 protein: CASSVGSSLSYEQYF

D gene: TRBD1
clone size: -
V gene: TRBV5-1
J gene: TRBJ1-1
CDR3 DNA: TGCGCCAGCAGCTGGGAGGACAGGAAGGGCACTGAAGCTTTCTTT
CDR3 protein: CASSWEDRKGTEAFF

D gene: -
clone size: -
V gene: TRBV9
J gene: TRBJ2-3
CDR3 DNA: TGTGCCAGCAGCGTAGGGTCTGGGCTTGGTCGCACAGATACGCAGTATTTT
CDR3 protein: CASSVGSGLGRTDTQYF

D gene: -
clone size: -
V gene: TRBV18
J gene: TRBJ1-2
CDR3 DNA: TGTGCCAGCTCACCACGGCCAGGGAATGATGGCTACACCTTC
CDR3 protein: CASSPRPGNDGYTF

D gene: TRBD2
clone size: -
V gene: TRBV18
J gene: TRBJ2-1
CDR3 DNA: TGTGCCAGCTCACTCCCGGCTAGCGGGAGTGCCAATGAGCAGTTCTTC
CDR3 protein: CASSLPASGSANEQFF

D gene: TRBD1
clone size: few
V gene: TRBV9
J gene: TRBJ1-2
CDR3 DNA: TGTGCCAGCAGCAAAGGGACAGGATATGGCTACACCTTC
CDR3 protein: CASSKGTGYGYTF

D gene: -
clone size: -
V gene: TRBV6-1
J gene: TRBJ2-3
CDR3 DNA: TGTGCCAGCAGGGGACTGTTGAGCACAGATACGCAGTATTTT
CDR3 protein: CASRGLLSTDTQYF

D gene: -
clone size: medium-sized
V gene: TRBV5-1
J gene: TRBJ2-6
CDR3 DNA: TGCGCCAGCAGCTTGGAGGCGGGGAAATCGGCCAACGGCCTGACTTTC
CDR3 protein: CASSLEAGKSANGLTF

D gene: TRBD1
clone size: -
V gene: TRBV5-6
J gene: TRBJ1-5
CDR3 DNA: TGTGCCAGCAGCTTGAACAGGGGGCGTGATCAGCCCCAGCATTTT
CDR3 protein: CASSLNRGRDQPQHF

D gene: -
clone size: -
V gene: TRBV5-1
J gene: TRBJ2-7
CDR3 DNA: TGCGCCAGCAGCTCGACACCTAGCGAGACTTACGAGCAGTACTTC
CDR3 protein: CASSSTPSETYEQYF

D gene: -
clone size: -
V gene: TRBV18
J gene: TRBJ1-3
CDR3 DNA: TGTGCCAGCTCACCGGACAGCTCTGGAAACACCATATATTTT
CDR3 protein: CASSPDSSGNTIYF

D gene: TRBD1
clone size: -
V gene: TRBV5-1
J gene: TRBJ2-5
CDR3 DNA: TGCGCCAGCAGCTTGGCCCCTACAGGGGAAGAGACCCAGTACTTC
CDR3 protein: CASSLAPTGEETQYF

D gene: -
clone size: -
V gene: TRBV15
J gene: TRBJ2-3
CDR3 DNA: TGTGCCACCAGCAGTCTGGCCCTAGCCACAGATACGCAGTATTTT
CDR3 protein: CATSSLALATDTQYF

D gene: -
clone size: -
V gene: TRBV9
J gene: TRBJ2-2
CDR3 DNA: TGTGCCAGCAGCGTAAACCTCGCGACACCGAACACCGGGGAGCTGTTTTTT
CDR3 protein: CASSVNLATPNTGELFF

D gene: -
clone size: -
V gene: TRBV2
J gene: TRBJ2-5
CDR3 DNA: TGTGCCAGCAGTGAAGCTACGGGAAACCAAGAGACCCAGTACTTC
CDR3 protein: CASSEATGNQETQYF

D gene: -
clone size: -
V gene: TRBV7-2
J gene: TRBJ1-1
CDR3 DNA: TGTGCCAGCAGCTCGTCACACGCCACTGAAGCTTTCTTT
CDR3 protein: CASSSSHATEAFF

D gene: TRBD1
clone size: -
V gene: TRBV7-2
J gene: TRBJ1-5
CDR3 DNA: TGTGCCAGCAGCCTTCAGGACAGGACGGATCAGCCCCAGCATTTT
CDR3 protein: CASSLQDRTDQPQHF

D gene: TRBD1
clone size: -
V gene: TRBV19
J gene: TRBJ1-2
CDR3 DNA: TGTGCCAGTAGTTTGTTTGGACAGGGTGCCTATGGCTACACCTTC
CDR3 protein: CASSLFGQGAYGYTF

D gene: -
clone size: -
V gene: TRBV5-1
J gene: TRBJ2-7
CDR3 DNA: TGCGCCAGCAGCGAGACAGCCTCCTACGAGCAGTACTTC
CDR3 protein: CASSETASYEQYF

D gene: TRBD1
clone size: once
V gene: TRBV9
J gene: TRBJ2-4
CDR3 DNA: TGTGCCAGCAGCGCAGGGACAGCAGCATCGAACATTCAGTACTTC
CDR3 protein: CASSAGTAASNIQYF

D gene: TRBD1
clone size: few
V gene: TRBV2
J gene: TRBJ1-3
CDR3 DNA: TGTGCCAGCAGTGGGTCGACAGGGATTGGAAACACCATATATTTT
CDR3 protein: CASSGSTGIGNTIYF

D gene: TRBD1
clone size: -
V gene: TRBV7-9
J gene: TRBJ2-1
CDR3 DNA: TGTGCCAGCAACGCCGGGACAGGGTACAATGAGCAGTTCTTC
CDR3 protein: CASNAGTGYNEQFF

D gene: -
clone size: -
V gene: TRBV7-9
J gene: TRBJ1-1
CDR3 DNA: TGTGCCAGCAGCGCCACGAGAGCTTTCTTT
CDR3 protein: CASSATRAFF

D gene: TRBD1
clone size: -
V gene: TRBV10-3
J gene: TRBJ1-5
CDR3 DNA: TGTGCCATCAGTGAGGAAGGGACAGACTATAGCAATCAGCCCCAGCATTTT
CDR3 protein: CAISEEGTDYSNQPQHF

D gene: -
clone size: once
V gene: TRBV5-1
J gene: TRBJ2-6
CDR3 DNA: TGCGCCAGCACCGTAGATTACTCCTCTGGGGCCAACGTCCTGACTTTC
CDR3 protein: CASTVDYSSGANVLTF

D gene: -
clone size: few
V gene: TRBV7-7
J gene: TRBJ2-6
CDR3 DNA: TGTGCCAGCAGCAACGGCGGGGGGGCCAACGTCCTGACTTTC
CDR3 protein: CASSNGGGANVLTF

D gene: TRBD1
clone size: -
V gene: TRBV19
J gene: TRBJ1-1
CDR3 DNA: TGTGCCAGTAGTGCCAGGACAGGGGACACTGAAGCTTTCTTT
CDR3 protein: CASSARTGDTEAFF

D gene: -
clone size: -
V gene: TRBV21-1
J gene: TRBJ1-1
CDR3 DNA: TGTGCCAGCAGCCCGGAACAGGGGGTTACTGAAGCTTTCTTT
CDR3 protein: CASSPEQGVTEAFF

D gene: -
clone size: few
V gene: TRBV5-5
J gene: TRBJ2-7
CDR3 DNA: TGTGCCAGCAGCCCCCAAAACAGGGACTACGAGCAGTACTTC
CDR3 protein: CASSPQNRDYEQYF

D gene: -
clone size: few
V gene: TRBV7-7
J gene: TRBJ2-2
CDR3 DNA: TGTGCCAGCAGCTCCCGAGCTGGCGGGGAGCTGTTTTTT
CDR3 protein: CASSSRAGGELFF

D gene: -
clone size: -
V gene: TRBV7-2
J gene: TRBJ1-1
CDR3 DNA: TGTGCCAGCAGCTTAGAGGGAGGCAACACTGAAGCTTTCTTT
CDR3 protein: CASSLEGGNTEAFF

D gene: -
clone size: -
V gene: TRBV27
J gene: TRBJ1-2
CDR3 DNA: TGTGCCAGCAGTCGGGGAGGAATGGCTGGCTACACCTTC
CDR3 protein: CASSRGGMAGYTF

D gene: -
clone size: -
V gene: TRBV28
J gene: TRBJ1-1
CDR3 DNA: TGTGCCAGCAGCTACCCCGGCAGGGCCACTGAAGCTTTCTTT
CDR3 protein: CASSYPGRATEAFF

D gene: -
clone size: -
V gene: TRBV5-1
J gene: TRBJ2-3
CDR3 DNA: TGCGCCAGCAGGGTGGGGGCGACAGATACGCAGTATTTT
CDR3 protein: CASRVGATDTQYF

D gene: TRBD1
clone size: -
V gene: TRBV18
J gene: TRBJ1-1
CDR3 DNA: TGTGCCAGCTCACCGGGGACAGCATACACTGAAGCTTTCTTT
CDR3 protein: CASSPGTAYTEAFF

D gene: -
clone size: -
V gene: TRBV15
J gene: TRBJ2-6
CDR3 DNA: TGTGCCACCAGCAGAGATCTCCGACAGTCTCTCTCTGGGGCCAACGTCCTGACTTTC
CDR3 protein: CATSRDLRQSLSGANVLTF

D gene: -
clone size: -
V gene: TRBV19
J gene: TRBJ1-1
CDR3 DNA: TGTGCCAGTAGTATAGCAGGGGAGGGAACTGAAGCTTTCTTT
CDR3 protein: CASSIAGEGTEAFF

D gene: TRBD2
clone size: -
V gene: TRBV7-3
J gene: TRBJ2-3
CDR3 DNA: TGTGCCAGCGCCGGACTAGCGGGGGGGTCCACAGATACGCAGTATTTT
CDR3 protein: CASAGLAGGSTDTQYF

D gene: -
clone size: -
V gene: TRBV6-1
J gene: TRBJ2-3
CDR3 DNA: TGTGCCTCAGCGGAGCAGACTAGCACAGATACGCAGTATTTT
CDR3 protein: CASAEQTSTDTQYF

D gene: TRBD1
clone size: -
V gene: TRBV6-6
J gene: TRBJ1-2
CDR3 DNA: TGTGCCAGCAGTTACGAGGCAGGGGGTGCCTATGGCTACACCTTC
CDR3 protein: CASSYEAGGAYGYTF

D gene: -
clone size: few
V gene: TRBV6-1
J gene: TRBJ1-2
CDR3 DNA: TGTGCCAGCAAAGGTCTAGGGGCGGACTATGGCTACACCTTC
CDR3 protein: CASKGLGADYGYTF